The 20 T cell receptor beta chains in this list originate from one sample, sequenced in a study of CD8+CD57+ T cells in acquired aplastic anemia. Only patients with CD8+CD57+ cell expansion on flow cytometry were chosen for sequencing. Profiling of TCR beta VDJ combinations and CDR3 sequences used genomic DNA as template. MiXCR was run by TCRdb on the reads, yielding one entry per CDR3 protein. The sample lists about 200,000 distinct CDR3 sequences; around three fifths were seen once. Sequencing was performed on sorted CD4+, CD8+, or CD8+CD57+ T cells (not recorded which) from PBMCs. These receptors originate from a human donor with aplastic anemia.

This clonotype turned up a few times. The gene calls are TRBV24-1 and TRBJ2-7; 11 nucleotides align to TRBD2. Germline assignment: CDR1 KGHDR and CDR2 SFDVKD. The CDR3 loop spans 17 amino acids. V was pared by 4 bases and J by 3 bases, with 10 bases of the junction left unmatched. CDR3 in DNA: TGTGCCACCAGTGACAGCGGGACTAGCGGTTCCTACTACGAGCAGTACTTC. It translates to CATSDSGTSGSYYEQYF.

This chain connects TRBV20-1 to TRBJ1-6; D may be TRBD1 (5 bases). Germline V lookup: CDR1 DFQATT, CDR2 SNEGSKA (reference sequence). This CDR3 is 15 amino acids long. V lost 0 bases and J lost 11, with 17 bases in between. This CDR3 reads CSARDPGPDLTPLHF. The DNA of the CDR3 is TGCAGTGCTAGAGATCCGGGGCCAGACCTTACACCCCTCCACTTT.

The genes are TRBV2 and TRBJ1-5; 8 nucleotides match TRBD1. Trimming cost V 6 bases and J 0 bases; bases outside gene matches: 4. The germline V gene has CDR1 SNHLY and CDR2 FYNNEI. CDR3 length: 15 amino acids. Here the CDR3 reads CASRGTGYSNQPQHF. CDR3 nucleotide sequence: TGTGCCAGCAGAGGGACAGGTTATAGCAATCAGCCCCAGCATTTT.

The rearrangement joins TRBV6-6 to TRBJ2-7, with D tentatively TRBD1 or TRBD2 (5 bases each). The CDR3 spans 15 residues. In germline, CDR1 is MNHNY, CDR2 SVGAGI (reference sequence). Trimming took 6 bases from V and 2 from J, leaving 17 bases between them. The CDR3 DNA reads TGTGCCAGCAGAGAGGCCGGGACGAAGACCTACGAGCAGTACTTC. Protein sequence: CASREAGTKTYEQYF.

CDR3 loop: CSARQGQMNTEAFF. The CDR3 coding sequence is TGCAGTGCTAGACAGGGACAGATGAACACTGAAGCTTTCTTT. The chain links TRBV20-1 to TRBJ1-1, with TRBD1 matching 7 bases. V dropped 2 bases and J dropped 0; count of bases not matched to a gene: 3. Germline values: CDR1 DFQATT, CDR2 SNEGSKA (reference sequence). This CDR3 comprises 14 residues.

CDR3 bases: TGCAGTGCTACCGTTCCGGGACTAGCAGCATACGAGCAGTACTTC. This translates into CSATVPGLAAYEQYF. This chain links TRBV20-1 with TRBJ2-7, with 9 bases matching TRBD2. CDR1 is DFQATT and CDR2 is SNEGSKA in the germline V gene (reference sequence). The trim removed 4 bases at V and 4 bases at J, leaving 11 bases unmatched. The CDR3 runs 15 residues.

This clonotype was counted between two and nine times. The chain has TRBV20-1 and TRBJ2-5; 14 bases match TRBD2. The CDR3 runs to 16 residues. In germline, CDR1 is DFQATT, CDR2 SNEGSKA (reference sequence). The V segment lost 3 bases and the J segment 1 base; nucleotides outside the gene matches: 4. CDR3 loop: CSASGTSGSSQETQYF. The CDR3 DNA is TGCAGTGCTAGTGGGACTAGCGGGAGTTCCCAAGAGACCCAGTACTTC.

V and J are TRBV19 and TRBJ1-1; D ambiguous. Germline CDR1 LNHDA, CDR2 SQIVND (reference sequence). The CDR3 runs to 14 residues. Trimming shortened V by 1 base and J by 1 base, and 7 bases separated the two germline ends. The CDR3 DNA follows: TGTGCCAGTAGTATAGCGACTCCGAACACTGAAGCTTTCTTT. Its translation is CASSIATPNTEAFF.

The gene calls are TRBV19 and TRBJ2-7, with unresolved D. Germline CDR1 LNHDA, CDR2 SQIVND (reference sequence). V was trimmed by 6 bases and J by 5 bases, leaving 14 bases between them. The CDR3 is made up of 13 amino acids. In DNA, the CDR3 is TGTGCCAGTAGGAAAGCTAATGGGGACGAGCAGTACTTC. This codes for CASRKANGDEQYF.

This chain links TRBV7-9 with TRBJ1-1, with no clear D. This CDR3 has 13 residues. The germline gives CDR1 SEHNR, CDR2 FQNEAQ (reference sequence). V gave up 5 bases and J gave up 0 bases, with 7 bases separating them. The DNA of the CDR3 is TGTGCCAGCAGCGCGGACGTGAACACTGAAGCTTTCTTT. Amino acids: CASSADVNTEAFF.

J is TRBJ2-1 and V is TRBV20-1; D gene uncertain. The CDR3 contains 11 residues. Between the trimmed V and J ends, which lost 0 bases and 9 bases, there was a span of 6 bases. The germline V gene encodes CDR1 DFQATT and CDR2 SNEGSKA (reference sequence). The CDR3, as DNA: TGCAGTGCTAGAGATTTTAGTGAGCAGTTCTTC. Protein product: CSARDFSEQFF.

The genes are TRBV10-3 and TRBJ2-5, with 13 positions matching TRBD2. This CDR3 comprises 20 residues. CDR1 and CDR2 (germline): ENHRY, SYGVKD. The V segment lost 3 bases and the J segment 3 bases; nucleotides outside the gene matches: 16. The CDR3 coding sequence is TGTGCCATCAGTGACCCAGTCGGACTAGCGGGGGCCTCGAGCAAAGAGACCCAGTACTTC. It is translated as CAISDPVGLAGASSKETQYF.

The rearrangement joins TRBV2 to TRBJ2-1; TRBD2 might be the D (6 bases). Per germline, CDR1 SNHLY and CDR2 FYNNEI. The V end was cut by 4 bases, the J end by 2 bases, with 12 bases between. The CDR3 sequence is 15 residues long. The CDR3, as DNA: TGTGCCAGCAGTGTGGAGGGCCGAACCTACAATGAGCAGTTCTTC. It is translated as CASSVEGRTYNEQFF.

This chain joins TRBV5-6 and TRBJ1-5, with TRBD1 as a possible D gene (6 bases). Germline lookup yields CDR1 SGHDT and CDR2 YYEEEE. The CDR3 is 15 residues long. The V and J ends lost 4 bases and 0 bases respectively, with 11 bases between them. CDR3 in amino acids: CASSRGPLSNQPQHF. The CDR3 nucleotides read TGTGCCAGCAGCCGGGGGCCTCTTAGCAATCAGCCCCAGCATTTT.

The V and J genes are TRBV7-9 and TRBJ1-1; 8 bases are a match to TRBD1. The V segment lost 6 bases and the J segment 3 bases; nucleotides outside the gene matches: 6. The germline gives CDR1 SEHNR, CDR2 FQNEAQ (reference sequence). This CDR3 is built from 14 residues. The CDR3 spells CASSVLTGDTEAFF. The CDR3 DNA sequence: TGTGCCAGCAGTGTATTGACAGGGGACACTGAAGCTTTCTTT.

The chain is built from TRBV11-3 and TRBJ2-2; 12 bases are a match to TRBD2. The ends lost 1 base at V and 5 bases at J; junction bases unmatched: 11. Germline V CDR1 and CDR2: SGHNT, YENEEA. This CDR3 is 19 amino acids long. CDR3 sequence: CASSLGTSGDPRWTGELFF. CDR3 nucleotide sequence: TGTGCCAGCAGCTTAGGGACTAGCGGGGACCCCCGGTGGACCGGGGAGCTGTTTTTT.

This clonotype was observed a few times. The rearrangement links TRBV7-8 to TRBJ2-5; 9 bases match TRBD1. The CDR3 loop spans 16 amino acids. Per the germline V gene, CDR1 is SGHVS and CDR2 is FQNEAQ. Trimming cost V 5 bases and J 1 base; bases outside gene matches: 8. The CDR3: CASSPPGTGIQETQYF. The CDR3 nucleotides read TGTGCCAGCAGCCCCCCCGGGACAGGGATCCAAGAGACCCAGTACTTC.

The rearrangement links TRBV15 to TRBJ2-1; 8 positions agree with TRBD1. The V gene end was trimmed by 3 bases and the J gene end by 8 bases; junction bases not matched to a gene: 3. Germline V gives CDR1 LNHNV, CDR2 YYDKDF (reference sequence). This CDR3 spans 13 amino acids. The CDR3: CATSRDRADEQFF. The CDR3 DNA reads TGTGCCACCAGCAGGGACAGGGCGGATGAGCAGTTCTTC.

Concerning this clonotype itself: Because the CDR3's place on the DNA is in doubt, the DNA is left out and the CDR3 is given as listed by TCRdb. The chain links TRBV10-1 to TRBJ1-5; TRBD1 is the table's D call and was not checked against the DNA. 21 amino acids form the CDR3, both terminal residues included. Germline V gene lookup returns CDR1 WNHNN and CDR2 SYGVQD (reference sequence). The CDR3 reads CASAQGQGAKRAVLRAGHQHF.

The chain is built from TRBV15 and TRBJ1-5; tentative D call: TRBD1 (5 bases). This CDR3 region has 13 residues. V dropped 3 bases and J dropped 3 bases, with 6 bases sitting between them. Germline V gene sequence: CDR1 LNHNV, CDR2 YYDKDF (reference sequence). CDR3 sequence (DNA): TGTGCCACCAGCAGGGGGGACAATCAGCCCCAGCATTTT. It encodes CATSRGDNQPQHF.